The 19 T cell receptor beta chains reported below all come from one sample, sequenced in a study of blood T cells in healthy people across ages. Together with a sample-barcoded 5' primer, a J-beta primer mix was included in a second PCR lasting roughly 6 to 12 cycles. TCRdb re-called the 5' RACE reads with MiXCR, one entry per CDR3 protein. Of fewer than 700,000 distinct CDR3 sequences detected, about 45% appear once; the ten largest clones hold roughly 24%. The sequencing input was blood. The receptors derive from a man at least 80 years old in good health.

In this sample, this clonotype turned up a few times. This sequence joins TRBV20-1 and TRBJ1-2; no clear D. Germline CDR1 DFQATT, CDR2 SNEGSKA (reference sequence). CDR3 length: 11 residues. V lost 0 bases and J lost 9, with 8 bases in between. CDR3 nucleotides: TGCAGTGCTAGAGAAGAAATTCGCTACACCTTC. This sequence encodes CSAREEIRYTF.

The V and J genes are TRBV28 and TRBJ2-7; D is undetermined. The CDR3 length is 13 residues. CDR1 is MDHEN, CDR2 SYDVKM, per germline. V was trimmed by 6 bases and J by 7 bases, leaving 16 bases between them. The CDR3 nucleotides are TGTGCCAGCAGCTTTCCCCCCAGGTTGGAGCAGTACTTC. Protein: CASSFPPRLEQYF.

V is TRBV4-2 and J is TRBJ2-7; TRBD2 is a possible D gene (5 bases). With the DNA end fitting TRBJ2-4 better, the J assignment may be wrong. This CDR3 has 14 amino acids. Germline V CDR1 and CDR2: LGHNA, YNFKEQ. The CDR3, as DNA: TGTGCCAGCAGCCAAGAATCCGGGGTGGACATTCAGTACTTC. Translation: CASSQESGVDIQYF.

V is TRBV5-1 and J is TRBJ2-7; 10 bases line up with TRBD1. This CDR3 has 13 amino acids. Germline V gene data show CDR1 as SGHRS and CDR2 as YFSETQ. With 7 bases clipped from V and 5 bases from J, the junction kept 6 bases outside the gene matches. In nucleotides, the CDR3 is TGCGCCAGCTCGACAGGGGGCTTCCACGAGCAGTACTTC. This encodes CASSTGGFHEQYF.

A note on this clonotype: Sequence at one end of the junction differs from germline and may be a read error. The rearrangement joins TRBV18 to TRBJ2-5, with D unresolved. CDR3 length equals 14 residues. Germline CDR1 reads KGHSH; CDR2 reads LQKENI. CDR3 sequence (DNA): TGTGCCAGCTCACCCGGACGGAACCAAGGGACCCAGTACTTC. It yields the protein CASSPGRNQGTQYF.

J is TRBJ2-7 and V is TRBV6-5; tentatively, D is TRBD1 (5 bases). The V and J ends lost 5 bases and 5 bases respectively, with 16 bases between them. The CDR3 is made up of 14 amino acids. Looked up from germline, CDR1 is MNHEY and CDR2 is SVGAGI. CDR3 sequence (DNA): TGTGCCAGCAGTCCTTGGCAGGGCGGCGACGAGCAGTACTTC. Translated, it gives CASSPWQGGDEQYF.

Points on this clonotype: Germline is not matched at one junction end, which may reflect a read error. V usage is TRBV29-1 and J usage is TRBJ1-1; maybe TRBD1 (6 bases). Germline V CDR1 and CDR2: SQVTM, ANQGSEA. CDR3 length: 13 residues. The CDR3 region is CSVEVRGNTEAFF. CDR3 sequence (DNA): TGCAGCGTTGAGGTTAGGGGGAACACTGAGGCTTTCTTT.

This clonotype has ten or more counts. The gene calls are TRBV7-2 and TRBJ2-6, with D tentatively TRBD1 (5 bases). The germline CDR1 and CDR2 sequences are SGHTA and FQGNSA. V lost 0 bases, J lost 0 bases, and 9 bases lay in between. This CDR3 has 17 residues. DNA for the CDR3: TGTGCCAGCAGCTTAGCTGACAGAGCCTCTGGGGCCAACGTCCTGACTTTC. This gives the protein CASSLADRASGANVLTF.

This chain uses TRBV4-1 with TRBJ2-2; the match to TRBD2 covers 10 bases. The CDR3 runs 17 residues. Losses at the gene ends were 0 bases for V and 5 bases for J; bases not matched to a gene: 6. CDR1 MGHRA and CDR2 YSYEKL come from the germline V gene. The CDR3 sequence is CASSQDGLAGVTGELFF. The CDR3 region has the DNA TGCGCCAGCAGCCAAGATGGTCTAGCGGGGGTTACCGGGGAGCTGTTTTTT.

This clonotype was seen only a few times. The genes are TRBV5-1 and TRBJ2-1; D perhaps matches TRBD2 (6 bases). Germline lookup yields CDR1 SGHRS and CDR2 YFSETQ. The CDR3 sequence is 16 residues long. V was pared by 2 bases and J by 0 bases, with 12 bases between. The CDR3 sequence: CASSFLASSSYNEQFF. CDR3 in DNA: TGCGCCAGCAGCTTTCTAGCGTCAAGCTCCTACAATGAGCAGTTCTTC.

The chain combines TRBV20-1 with TRBJ1-1; D is ambiguous. There are 13 residues in the CDR3. The V and J ends lost 3 bases and 0 bases respectively, with 8 bases between them. Germline values: CDR1 DFQATT, CDR2 SNEGSKA (reference sequence). This CDR3 reads CSARGSLNTEAFF. Written as DNA, the CDR3 is TGCAGTGCTAGGGGCTCCTTGAACACTGAAGCTTTCTTT.

This clonotype was picked up many times. The gene calls are TRBV6-5 and TRBJ2-2, with D perhaps matching TRBD2 (6 bases). Looked up from germline, CDR1 is MNHEY and CDR2 is SVGAGI. The CDR3 length is 14 residues. V was cut by 6 bases and J by 4 bases, with 12 bases left in between. CDR3 DNA sequence: TGTGCCAGCAGGGGGACTGGTGGCACCGGGGAGCTGTTTTTT. Its protein is CASRGTGGTGELFF.

This clonotype was observed a single time. The V call is TRBV7-2, the J call TRBJ2-5; TRBD1 agrees at 9 bases. The J call may not be correct, given that the DNA end is closer to TRBJ2-7. This CDR3 contains 15 residues. The germline V gene encodes CDR1 SGHTA and CDR2 FQGNSA. In DNA form, the CDR3 reads TGTGCCAGCAGCCCGAGGGGGACAGGGAACTACGAGCAGTACTTC. Translation gives CASSPRGTGNYEQYF.

J is TRBJ2-3 and V is TRBV4-3, with TRBD2 matching over 14 bases. V lost 0 bases and J lost 10; bases outside the gene matches: 24. The length of the CDR3 is 22 residues. Germline CDR1 LGHNA, CDR2 YSLEER. Here the CDR3 DNA reads TGCGCCAGCAGCCAAGAGAGGGCGACTAGCGGGGGGGCCTTCACCTGGGCCCGCGCGCAGTATTTT. This codes for CASSQERATSGGAFTWARAQYF.

The rearrangement uses TRBV20-1 and TRBJ2-5, with 8 bases identical to TRBD1. The J call may be wrong; the DNA end is better matched by TRBJ2-7. Germline V gene data show CDR1 as DFQATT and CDR2 as SNEGSKA (reference sequence). The CDR3 is 16 amino acids. CDR3: CSAPPDRGPRVGEQYF. In DNA form, the CDR3 reads TGCAGTGCCCCGCCTGACAGGGGTCCCCGAGTCGGCGAGCAGTACTTC.

This clonotype was recorded a few times. The chain recombines TRBV7-2 with TRBJ2-3, with 13 nucleotides matching TRBD2. CDR1 is SGHTA and CDR2 is FQGNSA in the germline V gene. The junction had 7 bases not matched to a gene; V was cut back by 5 bases and J by 2 bases. The CDR3 totals 17 residues. CDR3 sequence: CASSVQTSGGLTDTQYF. Here the CDR3 DNA reads TGTGCCAGCAGCGTCCAGACTAGCGGGGGGCTCACAGATACGCAGTATTTT.

Judged by abundance, this clonotype is large. A much larger clone lies a single base off, so this may be a read error. V is TRBV7-3 and J is TRBJ2-3; D possibly corresponds to TRBD2 (7 bases). This CDR3 has 14 residues. Trimming removed 5 bases from V and 2 bases from J, with 11 bases in between. The germline V gene encodes CDR1 SGHTA and CDR2 FQGTGA. This CDR3 is CASSVGGATDTQYF. Written as DNA, the CDR3 is TGTGCCAGCAGCGTGGGGGGGGCCACAGATACGCAGTATTTT.

V gene TRBV30 combines with J gene TRBJ1-6; 10 positions agree with TRBD1. The length of the CDR3 is 14 residues. The germline V gene has CDR1 GTSNPN and CDR2 SVGIG (reference sequence). V lost 8 bases and J lost 10; bases outside the gene matches: 11. Here the CDR3 reads CALIPGQGRSPLHF. The CDR3 DNA follows: TGTGCCCTCATACCGGGACAGGGGAGATCACCCCTCCACTTT.

V is TRBV7-2 and J is TRBJ2-2; 9 bases agree with TRBD2. V trimming: 0 bases; J trimming: 4 bases; junction bases outside the gene matches: 9. This CDR3 comprises 18 residues. The germline V gene has CDR1 SGHTA and CDR2 FQGNSA. CDR3 sequence (DNA): TGTGCCAGCAGCTTAGCGCGGGGGGGCGGGACGATCACCGGGGAGCTGTTTTTT. Translation gives CASSLARGGGTITGELFF. Using reference TRBV7-2 and TRBJ2-2 for the parts outside the CDR3, the full variable domain is GAGVSQSPSNKVTEKGKDVELRCDPISGHTALYWYRQSLGQGLEFLIYFQGNSAPDKSGLPSDRFSAERTGGSVSTLTIQRTQQEDSAVYLCASSLARGGGTITGELFFGEGSRLTVL.